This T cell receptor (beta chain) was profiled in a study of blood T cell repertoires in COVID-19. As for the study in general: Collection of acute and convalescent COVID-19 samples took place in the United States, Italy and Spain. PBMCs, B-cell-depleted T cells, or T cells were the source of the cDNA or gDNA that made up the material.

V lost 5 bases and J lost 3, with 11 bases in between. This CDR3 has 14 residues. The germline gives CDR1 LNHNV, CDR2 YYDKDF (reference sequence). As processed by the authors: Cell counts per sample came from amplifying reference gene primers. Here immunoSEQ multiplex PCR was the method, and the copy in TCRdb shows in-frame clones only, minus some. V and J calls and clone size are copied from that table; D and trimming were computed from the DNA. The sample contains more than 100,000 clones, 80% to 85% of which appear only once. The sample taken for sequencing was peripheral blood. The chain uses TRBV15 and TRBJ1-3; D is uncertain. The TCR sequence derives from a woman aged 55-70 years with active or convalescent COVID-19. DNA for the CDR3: TGTGCCACCAGCCCCCGGTCCGGTGGAAACACCATATATTTT. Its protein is CATSPRSGGNTIYF.